The 17 T cell receptor beta chains presented below share a single source sample, sequenced in a study of T cells in narcolepsy. Assay: immunoSEQ multiplex PCR; the TCRdb copy retains only in-frame clones and omits some. The table lists more than 20,000 clones, 81% of them singletons. What was sequenced was memory (CD45RA-) CD4+ T cells from blood. The source is a human donor in good health.

The chain uses TRBV7-2 and TRBJ1-3; 7 bases agree with TRBD1. Germline lookup yields CDR1 SGHTA and CDR2 FQGNSA. The ends lost 2 bases at V and 5 bases at J; junction bases unmatched: 12. The CDR3 has 17 amino acids. In DNA, the CDR3 is TGTGCCAGCAGCTTAAACCCCCCAGGGGGGGCACGAAACACCATATATTTT. Amino acids: CASSLNPPGGARNTIYF.

This clone was seen only once. This rearrangement joins TRBV5-1 to TRBJ1-1; TRBD1 might be the D (6 bases). The germline V and J ends were trimmed by 4 bases and 3 bases, with 16 bases remaining between them. Germline CDR1 reads SGHRS; CDR2 reads YFSETQ. This CDR3 is built from 15 residues. As DNA, the CDR3 is TGCGCCAGCAGCGGCCAGGGGACCCCAGACACTGAAGCTTTCTTT. Residues: CASSGQGTPDTEAFF.

By share, this clone ranks as medium-sized (0.01 to 0.1%). The chain links TRBV4-1 to TRBJ2-7, with D possibly being TRBD1 (5 bases). CDR3 length: 14 amino acids. Trimming took 0 bases from V and 3 from J, leaving 9 bases between them. Germline V gene lookup returns CDR1 MGHRA and CDR2 YSYEKL. The CDR3 nucleotides read TGCGCCAGCAGCCAAGAATTCAGGGACTACGAGCAGTACTTC. It codes for CASSQEFRDYEQYF.

In this sample, this clone turned up once. The chain combines TRBV7-9 with TRBJ2-1, with 7 bases identical to TRBD1. Per germline, CDR1 SEHNR and CDR2 FQNEAQ (reference sequence). Trimming at V came to 1 base and at J to 7 bases, leaving 7 bases not matched to a gene. The CDR3 loop spans 15 amino acids. Written as DNA, the CDR3 is TGTGCCAGCAGCTTAGTGACAGGGTTTAATAATGAGCAGTTCTTC. Its protein product is CASSLVTGFNNEQFF.

The chain couples TRBV7-2 to TRBJ2-3; D remains unclear. This CDR3 contains 12 residues. V was cut by 3 bases and J by 6 bases, with 7 bases left in between. CDR1 is SGHTA and CDR2 is FQGNSA in the germline V gene. The CDR3 loop reads CASSLDRDTQYF. The CDR3 bases are TGTGCCAGCAGCTTGGATAGGGATACGCAGTATTTT.

V usage is TRBV5-6 and J usage is TRBJ2-5; D possibly corresponds to TRBD2 (5 bases). Germline V gene data show CDR1 as SGHDT and CDR2 as YYEEEE. The CDR3 consists of 13 residues. V lost 5 bases, J lost 2 bases, and 10 bases lay in between. CDR3 in amino acids: CASRPDSQETQYF. Here the CDR3 DNA reads TGTGCCAGCAGACCGGACTCTCAAGAGACCCAGTACTTC.

This clone occurred a few times. V and J are TRBV6-5 and TRBJ2-2; 7 bases map to TRBD2. The CDR3 is 16 amino acids. Germline CDR1 and CDR2: MNHEY and SVGAGI. Germline trimming cut 0 bases from V and 1 base from J; bases unmatched to any gene: 2. In nucleotides, the CDR3 is TGTGCCAGCAGTTACTCGGGCGGGAGGAACACCGGGGAGCTGTTTTTT. Amino acid sequence: CASSYSGGRNTGELFF.

This chain uses TRBV11-3 with TRBJ1-1; possibly TRBD1 for D (6 bases). The CDR3 spans 14 residues. The V gene lost 0 bases and the J gene lost 4 bases, with 9 bases spanning the gap. Germline V lookup: CDR1 SGHNT, CDR2 YENEEA. The CDR3 bases are TGTGCCAGCAGCTTAGATGGGGGGGCCACTGAAGCTTTCTTT. Encoded protein: CASSLDGGATEAFF.

This chain links TRBV12-2 with TRBJ1-5. TRBV12-2 is tagged as a pseudogene. The CDR3 is 15 amino acids. CDR3: CASRLRVIRNQPQHF. The CDR3 nucleotides read TGTGCAAGTCGCTTAAGGGTCATTCGGAATCAGCCCCAGCATTTT.

V is TRBV11-3 and J is TRBJ2-1, with D tentatively TRBD1 (5 bases). The germline CDR1 and CDR2 sequences are SGHNT and YENEEA. The length of the CDR3 is 16 residues. Trimming pared 1 base from V and 4 bases from J, leaving 14 bases between. In DNA, the CDR3 is TGTGCCAGCAGCTTAGCTTCTCTACGACAGTACAATGAGCAGTTCTTC. Translated, it gives CASSLASLRQYNEQFF.

Comments on this clone: The sample holds other DNA sequences that translate to the same CDR3. V and J are TRBV4-3 and TRBJ1-1, with TRBD1 as a possible D gene (5 bases). The germline V gene has CDR1 LGHNA and CDR2 YSLEER. The length of the CDR3 is 15 residues. With 0 bases removed from V and 0 bases from J, the gap between germline ends came to 8 bases. CDR3 sequence reads: CASSQERGVNTEAFF. CDR3 sequence (DNA): TGCGCCAGCAGCCAAGAAAGAGGGGTGAACACTGAAGCTTTCTTT.

The rearrangement joins TRBV5-1 to TRBJ2-2; no definite D call. Trimming took off 0 bases at V and 7 bases at J, with 7 bases between the two ends. CDR3 length: 13 residues. Germline values: CDR1 SGHRS, CDR2 YFSETQ. This CDR3 reads CASSLELNGELFF. The CDR3 region has the DNA TGCGCCAGCAGCTTGGAACTCAACGGGGAGCTGTTTTTT.

This chain uses TRBV5-8 with TRBJ2-5; D gene uncertain. Trimming took 0 bases from V and 8 from J, leaving 11 bases between them. This CDR3 comprises 13 residues. Germline V gene data show CDR1 as SGHTS and CDR2 as YDEGEE. The chain's CDR3 is CASSLDGGPTQYF. In DNA, the CDR3 is TGTGCCAGCAGCTTGGATGGCGGACCCACCCAGTACTTC. The full variable domain, in which reference TRBV5-8 and TRBJ2-5 provide the parts outside the CDR3, is EAGVTQSPTHLIKTRGQQATLRCSPISGHTSVYWYQQALGLGLQFLLWYDEGEERNRGNFPPRFSGRQFPNYSSELNVNALELEDSALYLCASSLDGGPTQYFGPGTRLLVL.

This chain uses TRBV6-1 with TRBJ2-7; TRBD2 might be the D (6 bases). The length of the CDR3 is 17 residues. Per the germline V gene, CDR1 is MNHNS and CDR2 is SASEGT. The V gene lost 2 bases and the J gene lost 1 base, with 18 bases spanning the gap. The CDR3 DNA follows: TGTGCCAGCAGTGAATATTACGGGCGGGGAACGTCCTACGAGCAGTACTTC. Its translation is CASSEYYGRGTSYEQYF.

This chain uses TRBV6-5 with TRBJ1-1, with 9 positions matching TRBD1. The CDR3 sequence is 15 residues long. The trim removed 7 bases at V and 4 bases at J, leaving 10 bases unmatched. The germline CDR1 and CDR2 sequences are MNHEY and SVGAGI. CDR3 in DNA: TGTGCCAGCATCTCGAGGGGACAGGGAACCACTGAAGCTTTCTTT. The encoded protein is CASISRGQGTTEAFF.

The chain couples TRBV5-1 to TRBJ1-2, with TRBD1 matching 7 bases. This CDR3 is 16 amino acids long. The ends lost 3 bases at V and 1 base at J; junction bases unmatched: 9. Per the germline V gene, CDR1 is SGHRS and CDR2 is YFSETQ. The CDR3 spells CASSSGQAPSNYGYTF. CDR3 DNA: TGCGCCAGCAGCTCAGGACAGGCCCCAAGTAACTATGGCTACACCTTC. Drawing the rest from reference TRBV5-1 and TRBJ1-2, the complete variable domain is KAGVTQTPRYLIKTRGQQVTLSCSPISGHRSVSWYQQTPGQGLQFLFEYFSETQRNKGNFPGRFSGRQFSNSRSEMNVSTLELGDSALYLCASSSGQAPSNYGYTFGSGTRLTVV.

The V and J genes are TRBV5-1 and TRBJ1-1; weak D call: TRBD1 (5 bases). The CDR3 runs to 14 residues. Germline CDR1 reads SGHRS; CDR2 reads YFSETQ. V lost 5 bases to trimming and J lost 1 base, with 12 bases between them. CDR3 in DNA: TGCGCCAGCAGACGGGACGCGTGGAACACTGAAGCTTTCTTT. Its translation: CASRRDAWNTEAFF.